Listed below are T cell receptor beta chains from one sample, sequenced in a study of metastatic and nonmetastatic thyroid tumors. TCRdb reprocessed the PCR reads using MiXCR. This sample has tens of thousands of clones, with around 20% found just once. Source material: adjacent normal tissue. These TCRs come from a female donor with papillary thyroid cancer or a benign thyroid nodule (not recorded which). Some clones in this sample may be carry-over from other donors' samples. The CDR3 runs from the conserved cysteine through the conserved F or W. A D gene is named only where the DNA matches it firmly. Expanded clones get a size class; other rows say once, few or many, or leave the size out.

TRBV20-1	many	TRBJ1-4	TRBD1	TGCAGTGCTTGGCAGGGGGATGAAAAACTGTTTTTT	CSAWQGDEKLFF
TRBV19	-	TRBJ1-2	-	TGTGCCAGTAGGAGTACAGGGTGCGCATATGGCTACACCTTC	CASRSTGCAYGYTF
TRBV18	many	TRBJ2-6	-	TGTGCCAGCTCACCCGAAGGGGCCAACGTCCTGACTTTC	CASSPEGANVLTF
TRBV9	many	TRBJ2-1	-	TGTGCCAGCAGCGCCACTAGCGAGCAGTTCTTC	CASSATSEQFF
TRBV11-1	-	TRBJ1-1	-	TGTGCCAGCAGCTTACCCCTATGGACAGAGAACACTGAAGCTTTCTTT	CASSLPLWTENTEAFF
TRBV28	many	TRBJ1-5	-	TGTGCCAGCAGTTTAGGGGGGAATAACAATCAGCCCCAGCATTTT	CASSLGGNNNQPQHF
TRBV11-2	many	TRBJ1-3	-	TGTGCCAGCAGCTTAGCGACAGGAAACACCATATATTTT	CASSLATGNTIYF
TRBV7-9	-	TRBJ2-7	-	TGTGCCAGCACCAAAGACATTACCTACGAACAGTACTTC	CASTKDITYEQYF
TRBV6-2/TRBV6-3	many	TRBJ2-3	TRBD2	TGTGCCAGCAGTTATGTAGCGGGGATTCCAGATACGCAGTATTTT	CASSYVAGIPDTQYF
TRBV4-3	many	TRBJ1-6	-	TGCGCCAGCAGCCAAGAGATCAGGGACGGTTCACCCCTCCACTTT	CASSQEIRDGSPLHF
TRBV9	-	TRBJ2-2	-	TGTGCCAGCAGCCCATGGGAGAGCACGAACACCGGGGAGCTGTTTTTT	CASSPWESTNTGELFF
TRBV18	-	TRBJ2-5	-	TGTGCCAGCTCACCGGGGGGAGGTCAAGAGACCCAGTACTTC	CASSPGGGQETQYF
TRBV7-2	many	TRBJ2-1	-	TGTGCCAGCAGCATGGGACACAATGAGCAGTTCTTC	CASSMGHNEQFF
TRBV5-6	many	TRBJ2-7	-	TGTGCCAGCAGCTTGTACAGTTCGTGGGAGCAGTACTTC	CASSLYSSWEQYF
TRBV7-2	medium-sized	TRBJ2-5	-	TGTGCCAGCAGCTGGAGGCGGGGCCCCCAAGAGACCCAGTACTTC	CASSWRRGPQETQYF
TRBV9	-	TRBJ2-5	-	TGTGCAAGCAGCGTATCTCCGGCACAAGAGACCAAGTACTTC	CASSVSPAQETKYF
TRBV7-9	many	TRBJ2-7	TRBD2	TGTGCCAGCAGCTGGGAGACTAGCGGGTACGAGCAGTACTTC	CASSWETSGYEQYF
TRBV5-4	-	TRBJ1-3	-	TGTGCCAGCAGCTTGAGGGCATCGGGAAACACCATATATTTT	CASSLRASGNTIYF
TRBV20-1	many	TRBJ2-7	TRBD2	TGCAGTGCTAGCGCTAGCGGGAGAGACGAGCAGTACTTC	CSASASGRDEQYF
TRBV6-1	-	TRBJ2-7	TRBD2	TGTGCCGGCAGTTCCCTCCACAGCGGGAAGAAGTACGAGCAGTACTTC	CAGSSLHSGKKYEQYF
TRBV7-2	many	TRBJ1-1	-	TGTGCCAGCAGCTTACAGGTGGGGGACACTGAAGCTTTCTTT	CASSLQVGDTEAFF
TRBV28	many	TRBJ2-1	TRBD2	TGTGCCAGCAGTTTTGAAGCGGGAGGGGATGAGCAGTTCTTC	CASSFEAGGDEQFF
TRBV6-4	few	TRBJ2-1	-	TGTGCCAGCAAAGACTACTACAATGAGCAGTTCTTC	CASKDYYNEQFF
TRBV4-1	many	TRBJ2-7	-	TGCGCCAGCAGCCAAACTAGCAGCTACGAGCAGTACTTC	CASSQTSSYEQYF
TRBV20-1	-	TRBJ2-7	TRBD2	TGCAGTGCTACCGAGACTAGCGGGCCCGGAGAGCAGTACTTC	CSATETSGPGEQYF
TRBV28	few	TRBJ2-5	-	TGTGCCAGCAGTTTAATCACCGGGGTGCAAGATACCCAGTACTTC	CASSLITGVQDTQYF
TRBV9	-	TRBJ1-2	-	TGTGCCAGCAGCGTCGACCTTAACTCCTATGGCTACACCTTC	CASSVDLNSYGYTF
TRBV28	-	TRBJ2-5	-	TGTGTCAGCAGCCGCAGGGTCCAAGCGTGGGAGACCCAGTACTTC	CVSSRRVQAWETQYF
TRBV12-3/TRBV12-4	medium-sized	TRBJ2-7	TRBD2	TGTGCCAGCAGTACTAGCGATTCCTACGAGCAGTACTTC	CASSTSDSYEQYF